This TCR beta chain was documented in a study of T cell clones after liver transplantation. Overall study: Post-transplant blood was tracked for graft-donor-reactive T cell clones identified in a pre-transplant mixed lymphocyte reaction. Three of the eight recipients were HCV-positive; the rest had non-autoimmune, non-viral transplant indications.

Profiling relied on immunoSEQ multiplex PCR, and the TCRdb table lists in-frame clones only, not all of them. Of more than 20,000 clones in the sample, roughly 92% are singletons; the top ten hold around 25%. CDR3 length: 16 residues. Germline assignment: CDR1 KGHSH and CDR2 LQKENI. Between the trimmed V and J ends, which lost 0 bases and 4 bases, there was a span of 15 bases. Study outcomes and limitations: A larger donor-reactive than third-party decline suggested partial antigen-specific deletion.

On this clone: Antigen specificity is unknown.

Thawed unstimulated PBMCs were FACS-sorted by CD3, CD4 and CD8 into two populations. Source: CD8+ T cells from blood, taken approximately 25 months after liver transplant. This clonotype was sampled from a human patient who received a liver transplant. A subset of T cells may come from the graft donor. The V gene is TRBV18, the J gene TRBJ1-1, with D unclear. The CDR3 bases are TGTGCCAGCTCACCACCGGGCAGGCCACGTCCCACTGAAGCTTTCTTT. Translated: CASSPPGRPRPTEAFF.